A selection of T cell receptor beta chains follows, all from one sample in a study of blood T cell repertoires in COVID-19. Using immunoSEQ multiplex PCR, the repertoire was profiled, and TCRdb retains in-frame clones only, with some absent. The data contain 390,000 or so clones, roughly 88% of them singletons. The sample taken for sequencing was peripheral blood. The receptor set was obtained from a woman in her 30s with active or convalescent COVID-19. The CDR3 runs from the conserved cysteine through the conserved F or W. D genes are given only for firm matches. Where a row states a size, it is once, few, many or the class of an expanded clone; other rows omit it.

J: TRBJ2-3
D: .
V: TRBV6-2/TRBV6-3
size: few
CDR3: CASSFGTSTDTQYF
DNA: TGTGCCAGCAGTTTCGGGACTAGCACAGATACGCAGTATTTT

J: TRBJ1-1
D: TRBD1
V: TRBV7-2
size: .
CDR3: CASSLLGTGDTEAFF
DNA: TGTGCCAGCAGCTTATTAGGGACAGGGGACACTGAAGCTTTCTTT

J: TRBJ2-7
D: TRBD1
V: TRBV5-4
size: .
CDR3: CASSLVQGSSYEQYF
DNA: TGTGCCAGCAGCTTGGTACAGGGGAGCTCCTACGAGCAGTACTTC

J: TRBJ2-1
D: TRBD2
V: TRBV7-9
size: .
CDR3: CASSLTGLAGPYNEQFF
DNA: TGTGCCAGCAGCTTAACGGGACTAGCGGGGCCTTACAATGAGCAGTTCTTC

J: TRBJ2-7
D: TRBD1
V: TRBV5-5
size: once
CDR3: CASSLEGQGYEQYF
DNA: TGTGCCAGCAGCTTGGAGGGACAGGGCTACGAGCAGTACTTC

J: TRBJ1-4
D: TRBD1
V: TRBV7-9
size: .
CDR3: CASSLRPGGIEEKLFF
DNA: TGTGCCAGCAGCTTAAGGCCAGGGGGCATAGAGGAAAAACTGTTTTTT

J: TRBJ1-1
D: TRBD1
V: TRBV6-6
size: .
CDR3: CSSSAGTANTEAFF
DNA: TGTTCCAGCAGTGCCGGGACAGCGAACACTGAAGCTTTCTTT

J: TRBJ1-3
D: .
V: TRBV10-3
size: .
CDR3: CAIRDTGKTGNTIYF
DNA: TGTGCCATCAGGGACACAGGGAAAACTGGAAACACCATATATTTT

J: TRBJ2-2
D: .
V: TRBV5-5
size: .
CDR3: CASSQEFGELFF
DNA: TGTGCCAGCAGCCAGGAATTTGGGGAGCTGTTTTTT

J: TRBJ2-2
D: .
V: TRBV19
size: .
CDR3: CASSIAPGSPGELFF
DNA: TGTGCCAGTAGTATAGCCCCGGGGAGCCCCGGGGAGCTGTTTTTT

J: TRBJ2-3
D: TRBD1
V: TRBV7-9
size: .
CDR3: CASSSGTGMSDTQYF
DNA: TGTGCCAGCAGCTCCGGGACAGGGATGTCAGATACGCAGTATTTT

J: TRBJ2-5
D: TRBD1
V: TRBV18
size: .
CDR3: CASSPGTGGEKTQYF
DNA: TGTGCCAGCTCACCAGGGACAGGGGGCGAAAAGACCCAGTACTTC

J: TRBJ1-2
D: TRBD1
V: TRBV5-5
size: .
CDR3: CASSTEPGGRGYTF
DNA: TGTGCCAGCAGCACAGAACCAGGGGGCAGGGGCTACACCTTC

J: TRBJ1-5
D: .
V: TRBV6-1
size: .
CDR3: CASSEPLPRQYSNQPQHF
DNA: TGTGCCAGCAGTGAGCCGCTTCCGCGTCAATATAGCAATCAGCCCCAGCATTTT

J: TRBJ1-1
D: .
V: TRBV12-3/TRBV12-4
size: .
CDR3: CASSLERGTEAFF
DNA: TGTGCCAGCAGCCTCGAGCGGGGCACTGAAGCTTTCTTT

J: TRBJ2-7
D: .
V: TRBV7-9
size: .
CDR3: CASSLVPGGKYEQYF
DNA: TGTGCCAGCAGCTTAGTTCCGGGGGGCAAGTACGAGCAGTACTTC

J: TRBJ1-4
D: .
V: TRBV19
size: .
CDR3: CASSSDGRGEKLFF
DNA: TGTGCCAGTAGTTCGGACGGTCGGGGGGAAAAACTGTTTTTT

J: TRBJ1-3
D: .
V: TRBV18
size: .
CDR3: CASSPAGLGGNTIYF
DNA: TGTGCCAGCTCACCGGCGGGGCTAGGAGGAAACACCATATATTTT

J: TRBJ2-6
D: TRBD2
V: TRBV5-1
size: .
CDR3: CASSLGLAGSGSGANVLTF
DNA: TGCGCCAGCAGCTTGGGACTAGCGGGTTCAGGCTCTGGGGCCAACGTCCTGACTTTC

J: TRBJ1-5
D: .
V: TRBV30
size: once
CDR3: CAWSFLYSNQPQHF
DNA: TGTGCCTGGAGTTTCCTTTATAGCAATCAGCCCCAGCATTTT

J: TRBJ1-1
D: TRBD1
V: TRBV18
size: few
CDR3: CASSPMTGPSNTEAFF
DNA: TGTGCCAGCTCACCGATGACAGGGCCTTCGAACACTGAAGCTTTCTTT

J: TRBJ1-5
D: TRBD1
V: TRBV20-1
size: .
CDR3: CSATEGQSNQPQHF
DNA: TGCAGTGCTACTGAGGGACAGTCTAATCAGCCCCAGCATTTT

J: TRBJ1-2
D: .
V: TRBV27
size: once
CDR3: CASSFAGLRGYGYTF
DNA: TGTGCCAGCAGTTTTGCGGGGCTCCGTGGCTATGGCTACACCTTC

J: TRBJ2-1
D: TRBD1
V: TRBV16
size: .
CDR3: CASSQLAGGNEQFF
DNA: TGTGCCAGCAGCCAATTGGCAGGGGGAAATGAGCAGTTCTTC

J: TRBJ1-1
D: .
V: TRBV28
size: .
CDR3: CASRSSFNTEAFF
DNA: TGTGCCAGCAGGTCAAGCTTTAACACTGAAGCTTTCTTT